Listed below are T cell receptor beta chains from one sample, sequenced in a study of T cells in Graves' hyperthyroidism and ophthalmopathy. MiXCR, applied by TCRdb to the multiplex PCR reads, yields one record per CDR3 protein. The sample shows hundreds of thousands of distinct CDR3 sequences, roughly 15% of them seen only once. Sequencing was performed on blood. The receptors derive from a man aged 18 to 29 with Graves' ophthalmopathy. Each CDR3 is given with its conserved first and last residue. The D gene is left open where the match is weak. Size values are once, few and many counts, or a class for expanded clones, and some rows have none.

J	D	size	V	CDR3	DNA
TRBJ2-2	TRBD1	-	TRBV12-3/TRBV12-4	CASSLVRGGRTEELFF	TGTGCCAGCAGTTTAGTGCGAGGGGGCAGGACCGAGGAGCTGTTTTTT
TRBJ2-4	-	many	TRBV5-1	CASSLEGGQAKNIQYF	TGCGCCAGCAGCTTGGAGGGGGGGCAAGCCAAAAACATTCAGTACTTC
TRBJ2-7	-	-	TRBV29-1	CSVEDRGLNEQYF	TGCAGCGTTGAAGATCGAGGCCTTAACGAGCAGTACTTC
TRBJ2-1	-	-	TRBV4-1	CASSPQERSSYNEQFF	TGCGCCAGCAGCCCCCAAGAGCGGAGCTCCTACAATGAGCAGTTCTTC
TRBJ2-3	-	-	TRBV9	CASSVALLQGPHRDTQYF	TGTGCCAGCAGCGTAGCCTTACTACAGGGTCCCCACCGGGATACGCAGTATTTT
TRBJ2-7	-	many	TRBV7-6	CASSPWDLSYEQYF	TGTGCCAGCAGCCCTTGGGACTTATCCTACGAGCAGTACTTC
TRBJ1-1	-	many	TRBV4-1	CASSQDSRSTEAFF	TGCGCCAGCAGCCAAGATTCCCGGAGCACTGAAGCTTTCTTT
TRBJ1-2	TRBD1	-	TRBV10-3	CAIRRDRKGYTF	TGTGCCATCAGAAGGGACAGAAAGGGCTACACCTTC
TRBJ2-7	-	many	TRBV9	CASSVGFVGEQYF	TGTGCCAGCAGCGTAGGGTTCGTCGGAGAGCAGTACTTC
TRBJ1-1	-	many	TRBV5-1	CASSFLGQMNTEAFF	TGCGCCAGCAGCTTTTTGGGGCAGATGAACACTGAAGCTTTCTTT
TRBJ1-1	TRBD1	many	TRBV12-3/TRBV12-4	CASSPLAGGTEAFF	TGTGCCAGCAGTCCGCTAGCAGGGGGCACTGAAGCTTTCTTT
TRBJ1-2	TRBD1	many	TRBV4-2	CASSQDGQGALVYTF	TGTGCCAGCAGCCAAGATGGCCAGGGGGCTCTCGTGTACACCTTC
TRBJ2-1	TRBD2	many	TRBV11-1	CASSVTSGGLNEQFF	TGTGCCAGCAGCGTGACTAGCGGAGGCCTCAATGAGCAGTTCTTC
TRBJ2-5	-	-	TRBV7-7	CASSLSGLDATQYF	TGTGCTAGCAGCTTAAGTGGGCTAGACGCGACCCAGTACTTC
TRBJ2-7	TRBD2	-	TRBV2	CAGSELAGAWYEQYF	TGTGCCGGCAGTGAACTAGCGGGGGCTTGGTACGAGCAGTACTTC
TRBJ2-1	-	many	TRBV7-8	CASSLGEVTWGSEQFF	TGTGCCAGCAGCTTAGGAGAGGTGACGTGGGGGAGTGAGCAGTTCTTC
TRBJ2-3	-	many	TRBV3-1	CASSQDGAGWSTDTQYF	TGTGCCAGCAGCCAAGACGGGGCGGGATGGAGCACAGATACGCAGTATTTT
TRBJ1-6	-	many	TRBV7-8	CASSLWLGMGNSPLHF	TGTGCCAGCAGCTTATGGCTCGGAATGGGGAATTCACCCCTCCACTTT
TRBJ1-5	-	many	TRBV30	CAWSDGSNQPQHF	TGTGCCTGGAGTGACGGAAGCAATCAGCCCCAGCATTTT
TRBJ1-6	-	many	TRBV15	CATSRDAGNYNSPLHF	TGTGCCACCAGCAGAGACGCAGGGAACTATAATTCACCCCTCCACTTT
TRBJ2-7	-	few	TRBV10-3	CAIMEGSSYEQYF	TGTGCCATCATGGAGGGGAGCTCCTACGAGCAGTACTTC
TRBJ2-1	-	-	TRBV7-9	CASRAQISTNNEQFF	TGTGCCAGCAGGGCCCAAATTAGCACCAACAATGAGCAGTTCTTC
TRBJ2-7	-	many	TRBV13	CASSLGFGPPWDEQYF	TGTGCCAGCAGCTTAGGCTTCGGACCCCCCTGGGACGAGCAGTACTTC
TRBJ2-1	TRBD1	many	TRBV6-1	CASHRGRGRNEQFF	TGTGCCAGCCATAGAGGCAGGGGGCGGAATGAGCAGTTCTTC
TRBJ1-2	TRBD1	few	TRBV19	CASRRGTGDYGYTF	TGTGCCAGTAGGAGAGGGACAGGGGATTATGGCTACACCTTC
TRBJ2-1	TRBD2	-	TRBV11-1	CASSFQLMAGGGLYNEQFF	TGTGCCAGCAGCTTTCAATTAATGGCTGGCGGGGGGCTCTACAATGAGCAGTTCTTC
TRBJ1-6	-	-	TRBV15	CATSIGTEYNSPLHF	TGTGCCACCAGTATAGGGACCGAATATAATTCACCCCTCCACTTT
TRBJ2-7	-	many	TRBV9	CASSVLVQGGEQYF	TGTGCCAGCAGCGTCCTTGTACAGGGCGGCGAGCAGTACTTC
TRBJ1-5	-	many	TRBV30	CAWSVQWGQNQPQHF	TGTGCCTGGAGTGTACAGTGGGGCCAAAATCAGCCCCAGCATTTT
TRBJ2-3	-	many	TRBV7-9	CASSLQGPGDTQYF	TGTGCCAGCAGCTTACAGGGACCAGGAGATACGCAGTATTTT